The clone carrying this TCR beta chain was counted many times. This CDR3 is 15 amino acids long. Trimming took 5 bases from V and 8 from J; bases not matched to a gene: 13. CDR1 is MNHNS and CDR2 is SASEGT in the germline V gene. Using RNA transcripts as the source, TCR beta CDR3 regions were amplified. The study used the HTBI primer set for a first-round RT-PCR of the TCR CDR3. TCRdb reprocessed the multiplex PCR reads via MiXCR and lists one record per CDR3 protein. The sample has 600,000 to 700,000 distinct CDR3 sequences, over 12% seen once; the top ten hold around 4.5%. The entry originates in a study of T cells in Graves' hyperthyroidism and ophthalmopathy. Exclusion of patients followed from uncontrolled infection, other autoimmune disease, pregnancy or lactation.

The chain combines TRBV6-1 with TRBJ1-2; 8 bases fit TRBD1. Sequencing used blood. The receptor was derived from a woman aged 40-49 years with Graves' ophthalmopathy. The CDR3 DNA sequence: TGTGCCAGCAGTAAACTGACAGGGGAGAGCTACGGCTACACCTTC. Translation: CASSKLTGESYGYTF.